This section outlines one TCR beta chain sequence together with its context. Its antigen is not known. PCR was performed using 60 Vbeta and 13 Jbeta primers. The method was immunoSEQ multiplex PCR; TCRdb's version includes in-frame clones alone and lacks a portion of them. The data contain about 170,000 clones, approximately 67% of them singletons. The source of the sample is a study of cytomegalovirus exposure and HLA in healthy donors. Study-wide background: As an earlier analysis found, 150 million to 200 million T cells yielded 117 million unique TCR beta sequences. Notes on the study in general: Most observed TCR sequences were rare, whereas some public TCRs were detected in many donors. Likely technical artifact: a cluster of highly shared sequence variants. Later genetic work tied a missense DCLRE1C variant to beta-chain V and J trimming.

The CDR3 runs 18 residues. CDR1 is SGHRS, CDR2 YFSETQ, per germline. Losses at the gene ends were 3 bases for V and 4 bases for J; bases not matched to a gene: 10. The receptor was isolated from a man between 35 and 55 years old in good health and CMV-seronegative. The J gene is TRBJ2-3, the V gene TRBV5-1; 14 bases are a match to TRBD2. The material sequenced was PBMCs. CDR3 region: CASSSLTGTSGSADTQYF. The DNA of the CDR3 is TGCGCCAGCAGCTCCCTCACCGGGACTAGCGGGAGTGCAGATACGCAGTATTTT. The full variable domain, rest sourced from reference TRBV5-1 and TRBJ2-3, is KAGVTQTPRYLIKTRGQQVTLSCSPISGHRSVSWYQQTPGQGLQFLFEYFSETQRNKGNFPGRFSGRQFSNSRSEMNVSTLELGDSALYLCASSSLTGTSGSADTQYFGPGTRLTVL.